The text below deals with one T cell receptor beta chain. This clonotype was recorded at least ten times. The clone's antigen remains unknown. The record has no base qualities; no much larger clone is one base away. The study was a case-control design nested within a healthcare worker cohort in London, UK, with weekly nasopharyngeal swab PCR tests and blood sampling. Healthcare workers were enrolled in the week of the UK lockdown, from 23 to 31 March 2020, and were followed every week for up to roughly 16 weeks. The method was 5' RACE. Sequencing was performed on a NextSeq 500. The TCR library protocol attached unique molecular identifiers to individual cDNA molecules to correct for sequencing error and PCR bias. Both TCR alpha and beta chains were sequenced, and tight co-correlation was observed between alpha and beta sequence abundances in each sample. The authors' analysis ran thus. Decombinator V4 was used to annotate the V gene, J gene and CDR3 of the TCR sequences. TCRs were defined as expanded if a significant change between any two time points was detected under a Poisson model with p below 0.0001. TCR abundances were normalised to the total number of TCRs sequenced in each sample and reported as counts per million. MAIT TCRs were defined by TRAV1-2 paired with TRAJ12, TRAJ20 or TRAJ33, and iNKT TCRs by TRAV10 paired with TRAJ18. A search of VDJdb, accessed on 1 November 2021, was run for TCRs annotated to CMV, EBV and SARS-CoV-2, with TCRs annotated for multiple antigens excluded. Using fastp at Q25 and MiXCR, TCRdb reprocessed the public reads and kept productive beta chains. Rows are combined by CDR3 protein, so each entry shows the most common genes and DNA. It is TCRdb's table, rather than the study itself, that gives the V and J calls and clone size. The sample table lists approximately 34,000 distinct CDR3 sequences, roughly 5.4% of them with a count of one. Around 5.8% of the sample belongs to the ten largest clones.

The entry originates in a study of early T cells in non-severe SARS-CoV-2 infection (dated by TCRdb to about 2021). Study-level background: Because TCR sequencing relied on bulk RNA taken from unsorted whole blood, pairing of alpha and beta chains was not possible.

Trimming at the junction amounts to 4 bases on V and 3 bases on J, and the germline ends lie 10 bases apart. Reading from cysteine to phenylalanine, the CDR3 counts 14 amino acids. Only the CDR3 DNA is retained, 42 bases long and in frame from the first base. CDR1 and CDR2 are read off the germline V gene as LGHNA and YNFKEQ. What the research found in general, with its limitations: Matching against VDJdb was skewed toward anti-spike CD8 responses, likely underestimated virus-specific expansions, and missed private and CD4 specificities.

Here the chain combines TRBV4-2 and TRBJ1-5, with an unclear D gene assignment. This TCR came from an adult who was a healthcare worker with PCR-confirmed SARS-CoV-2 infection or an uninfected control (not recorded which). This material consisted of whole blood, taken at baseline. The CDR3 region has the sequence CASSPVLTNQPQHF. The base sequence is TGTGCCAGCAGCCCAGTCCTGACCAATCAGCCCCAGCATTTT.